One sample yielded the 27 T cell receptor beta chains listed below, sequenced in a study of T cell responses to AZD1222 COVID-19 vaccine. Assay: immunoSEQ multiplex PCR; the TCRdb copy retains only in-frame clones and omits some. In the table there are roughly 150,000 clones, 91% of which are singletons. The source material was peripheral blood, sampled on day 0 of AZD1222 vaccination. These receptors originate from an adult in good health.

The chain links TRBV12-3 or TRBV12-4 to TRBJ1-1, with TRBD1 as a possible D gene (5 bases). V was clipped by 7 bases and J by 5 bases, with 11 bases between them. The CDR3 runs 12 residues. CDR3 bases: TGTGCCAGCACTCGGGGCGAAACTGAAGCTTTCTTT. This codes for CASTRGETEAFF.

The J gene is TRBJ1-5, the V gene TRBV19; a possible D gene is TRBD1 (6 bases). V gave up 5 bases and J gave up 4 bases, with 12 bases separating them. The CDR3 has 14 residues. Germline V gene lookup returns CDR1 LNHDA and CDR2 SQIVND (reference sequence). The CDR3, as DNA: TGTGCCAGTAGTTACAGGGATGGGAATCAGCCCCAGCATTTT. Protein product: CASSYRDGNQPQHF.

This chain links TRBV29-1 with TRBJ1-4; no clear D gene. The CDR3 contains 16 residues. The V gene's germline CDR1 is SQVTM and CDR2 ANQGSEA. V was clipped by 5 bases and J by 0 bases, with 16 bases between them. The CDR3 DNA reads TGCAGCGTTATTGGACTCGGGGTTGCAACTAATGAAAAACTGTTTTTT. Encoded protein: CSVIGLGVATNEKLFF.

This chain connects TRBV18 to TRBJ2-7; D uncertain. V lost 0 bases to trimming and J lost 3 bases, with 12 bases between them. Germline V lookup: CDR1 KGHSH, CDR2 LQKENI. The CDR3 is 15 amino acids. Here the CDR3 reads CASSPPSRAYYEQYF. CDR3 nucleotides: TGTGCCAGCTCACCACCCTCCCGAGCCTACTACGAGCAGTACTTC.

V gene TRBV3-1 (or the pseudogene TRBV3-2) combines with J gene TRBJ1-2; maybe TRBD1 (6 bases). Trimming cost V 1 base and J 4 bases, with 16 bases left between them. The CDR3 loop spans 16 amino acids. Germline loops: CDR1 LGHDT, CDR2 YNNKEL (reference sequence). The CDR3 coding sequence is TGTGCCAGCAGCCAAGGGACTCAAACAGGGTTCTATGGCTACACCTTC. Translating it yields CASSQGTQTGFYGYTF.

The chain combines TRBV6-6 with TRBJ2-7; 11 bases line up with TRBD2. The length of the CDR3 is 14 residues. V dropped 2 bases and J dropped 3; count of bases not matched to a gene: 0. Germline lookup yields CDR1 MNHNY and CDR2 SVGAGI (reference sequence). This chain's CDR3 is CASSYLAGGYEQYF. Here the CDR3 DNA reads TGTGCCAGCAGTTACCTAGCGGGAGGCTACGAGCAGTACTTC.

This chain connects TRBV19 to TRBJ1-2, with TRBD1 as a possible D gene (5 bases). Germline V lookup: CDR1 LNHDA, CDR2 SQIVND (reference sequence). The V gene lost 5 bases and the J gene lost 5 bases, with 9 bases spanning the gap. The CDR3 loop spans 12 amino acids. In nucleotides, the CDR3 is TGTGCCAGTAGTGCGCAGGGATATGGCTACACCTTC. It translates to CASSAQGYGYTF.

The chain carries TRBV4-3 and TRBJ1-1; D possibly corresponds to TRBD1 (6 bases). This CDR3 is built from 12 residues. Trimming cost V 2 bases and J 11 bases, with 12 bases left between them. Germline CDR1 LGHNA, CDR2 YSLEER. The CDR3 region has the DNA TGCGCCAGCAGCCAATTACAGGGTACGGCTTTCTTT. It yields the protein CASSQLQGTAFF.

The chain links TRBV9 to TRBJ2-3; no definite D call. CDR1 is SGDLS and CDR2 is YYNGEE in the germline V gene. CDR3 size: 13 residues. Trimming removed 0 bases at V and 3 bases at J, with 5 bases between. The CDR3 loop reads CASSVVGTDTQYF. The CDR3 region has the DNA TGTGCCAGCAGCGTAGTAGGAACAGATACGCAGTATTTT. Filled out from reference TRBV9 and TRBJ2-3, the complete variable domain reads DSGVTQTPKHLITATGQRVTLRCSPRSGDLSVYWYQQSLDQGLQFLIQYYNGEERAKGNILERFSAQQFPDLHSELNLSSLELGDSALYFCASSVVGTDTQYFGPGTRLTVL.

The rearrangement joins TRBV4-1 to TRBJ1-2; no clear D gene. Germline V gene lookup returns CDR1 MGHRA and CDR2 YSYEKL. V was clipped by 0 bases and J by 4 bases, with 15 bases between them. This CDR3 has 16 residues. CDR3 sequence: CASSQEPDFQSYGYTF. CDR3 coding DNA: TGCGCCAGCAGCCAAGAGCCAGACTTCCAGTCCTATGGCTACACCTTC.

The V and J genes are TRBV4-1 and TRBJ1-1; perhaps TRBD1 as D (6 bases). Germline loops: CDR1 MGHRA, CDR2 YSYEKL. This CDR3 is built from 15 residues. V lost 5 bases, J lost 7 bases, and 20 bases lay in between. CDR3 region: CASSSPARGSIEAFF. The DNA of the CDR3 is TGCGCCAGCAGCTCACCAGCCAGGGGTAGTATTGAAGCTTTCTTT.

This chain uses TRBV28 with TRBJ2-1; TRBD1 or TRBD2 may be the D gene (5 bases each). The CDR3 length is 17 residues. The germline gives CDR1 MDHEN, CDR2 SYDVKM. Trimming removed 5 bases from V and 0 bases from J, with 17 bases in between. CDR3 residues: CASSAVNPGSSYNEQFF. CDR3 DNA: TGTGCCAGCAGTGCGGTGAACCCAGGGAGCTCCTACAATGAGCAGTTCTTC.

This clone was recorded once. This chain joins TRBV7-8 and TRBJ1-6; 7 bases map to TRBD1. In germline, CDR1 is SGHVS, CDR2 FQNEAQ. V shed 2 bases, J shed 8 bases, and the junction held 6 bases outside the gene matches. The CDR3 covers 15 residues. CDR3 bases: TGTGCCAGCAGCTTAACCGGGACAGTTGATTCACCCCTCCACTTT. It encodes CASSLTGTVDSPLHF.

Only one count was recorded for this clone. The chain links TRBV4-3 to TRBJ2-1; maybe TRBD1 (6 bases). The V end was cut by 4 bases, the J end by 9 bases, with 16 bases between. This CDR3 spans 14 amino acids. Germline V gene lookup returns CDR1 LGHNA and CDR2 YSLEER. The CDR3 region is CASSLEGGLSEQFF. The DNA for the CDR3 is TGCGCCAGCAGCCTAGAAGGGGGTTTGAGTGAGCAGTTCTTC.

The V and J genes are TRBV27 and TRBJ1-1; D is undetermined. The length of the CDR3 is 13 residues. Trimming took 3 bases from V and 2 from J, leaving 7 bases between them. Germline-derived CDR1 and CDR2 are MNHEY and SMNVEV (reference sequence). DNA for the CDR3: TGTGCCAGCAGTTTTACGGTAAACACTGAAGCTTTCTTT. It codes for CASSFTVNTEAFF.

This clone has just a few counts. V is TRBV19 and J is TRBJ2-7; 8 nucleotides line up with TRBD2. This CDR3 region has 15 residues. The V and J ends lost 4 bases and 7 bases, in that order; junction bases with no gene match: 12. Germline loops: CDR1 LNHDA, CDR2 SQIVND (reference sequence). CDR3 coding DNA: TGTGCCAGTAGTACTGGGACTAGGGGTGCTGTTGAGCAGTACTTC. Encoded protein: CASSTGTRGAVEQYF.

CDR3 bases: TGTGCCACCAGCATTATGGGCAGGGTGACAGATACGCAGTATTTT. Translating it yields CATSIMGRVTDTQYF. The chain joins TRBV15 to TRBJ2-3, with a weak D call TRBD1 (5 bases). V gave up 4 bases and J gave up 3 bases, with 14 bases separating them. This CDR3 has 15 residues. Looked up from germline, CDR1 is LNHNV and CDR2 is YYDKDF (reference sequence).

In its sample, this clone was seen once. The rearrangement joins TRBV10-2 to TRBJ2-4, with no clear D. The CDR3 runs 15 residues. From germline, CDR1 is WSHSY and CDR2 SAAADI. The V end lost 2 bases, the J end lost 0 bases, and 8 bases lay between the germline ends. CDR3 DNA: TGCGCCAGCAGTGAGAAACTTATAGCCAAAAACATTCAGTACTTC. Its translation is CASSEKLIAKNIQYF.

This clone appeared once. This rearrangement joins TRBV27 to TRBJ1-6; D is unclear. The V end was cut by 2 bases, the J end by 10 bases, with 9 bases between. There are 13 residues in the CDR3. Looked up from germline, CDR1 is MNHEY and CDR2 is SMNVEV (reference sequence). The DNA of the CDR3 is TGTGCCAGCAGTTTACTTTCGGGGTCACCCCTCCACTTT. Encoded protein: CASSLLSGSPLHF.

The CDR3 nucleotides read TGTGCCAGCAGCCCGGTAGGGGGGACTAGTTTCCTCAATGAGCAGTTCTTC. Its protein product is CASSPVGGTSFLNEQFF. The chain carries TRBV7-2 and TRBJ2-1; 8 bases align to TRBD2. The germline CDR1 and CDR2 sequences are SGHTA and FQGNSA. V dropped 5 bases and J dropped 6; count of bases not matched to a gene: 15. The CDR3 spans 17 residues.

A few counts support this clone. The genes are TRBV10-3 and TRBJ2-1, with D possibly being TRBD1 or TRBD2 (5 bases each). The V end lost 6 bases, the J end lost 6 bases, and 18 bases lay between the germline ends. This CDR3 comprises 15 residues. CDR1 is ENHRY and CDR2 is SYGVKD in the germline V gene. In DNA form, the CDR3 reads TGTGCCATCAGGGTGGGACCCCCCGTCGGCAATGAGCAGTTCTTC. Translation gives CAIRVGPPVGNEQFF.

This rearrangement joins TRBV12-3 or TRBV12-4 to TRBJ2-3; D is ambiguous. V was trimmed by 3 bases and J by 6 bases, leaving 7 bases between them. This CDR3 has 12 residues. The CDR3 region is CASSFKRDTQYF. The CDR3 coding sequence is TGTGCCAGCAGTTTCAAGAGGGATACGCAGTATTTT.

The CDR3 sequence is CASSYNDRVRETQYF. The CDR3 bases are TGTGCCAGCAGCTACAACGACAGGGTCCGGGAGACCCAGTACTTC. This sequence joins TRBV16 and TRBJ2-5; the match to TRBD1 covers 7 bases. V gave up 5 bases and J gave up 5 bases; unmatched junction bases: 11. The CDR3 runs to 15 residues. Germline values: CDR1 KGHSY, CDR2 FQNENV.

This chain links TRBV2 with TRBJ2-5; unclear D gene. V dropped 2 bases and J dropped 2 bases, with 12 bases sitting between them. This CDR3 has 15 residues. Germline lookup yields CDR1 SNHLY and CDR2 FYNNEI. The CDR3 loop reads CASSEQSIRQETQYF. In DNA form, the CDR3 reads TGTGCCAGCAGTGAACAAAGCATAAGACAAGAGACCCAGTACTTC.

V and J are TRBV20-1 and TRBJ2-3; D remains unclear. V was pared by 3 bases and J by 5 bases, with 12 bases between. CDR3 length: 13 amino acids. Germline assignment: CDR1 DFQATT and CDR2 SNEGSKA (reference sequence). The CDR3 DNA reads as TGCAGTGCTAGTCGGTGGGCCGGAGATACGCAGTATTTT. As protein: CSASRWAGDTQYF.

The CDR3 loop is CASSASRTGSTDTQYF. In DNA form, the CDR3 reads TGCGCCAGCAGCGCCTCCCGGACAGGTAGCACAGATACGCAGTATTTT. The J gene is TRBJ2-3, the V gene TRBV5-1; 7 nucleotides match TRBD1. Germline V gene data show CDR1 as SGHRS and CDR2 as YFSETQ. J lost 0 bases, V lost 4 bases, and 8 bases had no gene match. The CDR3 has 16 residues. The complete variable domain, with remaining parts taken from reference TRBV5-1 and TRBJ2-3, reads KAGVTQTPRYLIKTRGQQVTLSCSPISGHRSVSWYQQTPGQGLQFLFEYFSETQRNKGNFPGRFSGRQFSNSRSEMNVSTLELGDSALYLCASSASRTGSTDTQYFGPGTRLTVL.

The chain employs TRBV28 and TRBJ2-2, with 8 nucleotides matching TRBD1. Germline V gives CDR1 MDHEN, CDR2 SYDVKM. The J segment lost 3 bases and the V segment lost 4 bases, leaving 7 bases of the junction unmatched. The CDR3 is 16 residues long. DNA for the CDR3: TGTGCCAGCAGTTGGCGACAGGGGTTCGACACCGGGGAGCTGTTTTTT. It is translated as CASSWRQGFDTGELFF.